The rows below give T cell receptor beta chains drawn from one sample of a study of T-cell reconstitution after alpha-beta-depleted transplantation in children. TCRdb re-called the PCR reads with MiXCR, one entry per CDR3 protein. Of 440,000 or so distinct CDR3 sequences listed, approximately 10% were seen once; the top ten hold about 5%. The sample in question was PBMCs from the stem cell graft donor, obtained from the stem cell graft. These receptors were taken from a human donor who donated a stem cell graft to a child with acute myeloid leukemia. Both conserved end residues are part of each CDR3. Fields, in order: CDR3 length, clone size, J gene, D gene, V gene, CDR3 protein, CDR3 DNA. The D gene is left open where the match is weak. Part of the rows lack a size; the others show once, few, many or a class for expanded clones.

13 | many | TRBJ1-5 | TRBD1 | TRBV20-1 | CSAGGQDNQPQHF | TGCAGTGCTGGGGGACAGGACAATCAGCCCCAGCATTTT
17 | few | TRBJ2-2 | NA | TRBV18 | CASSPEATGTNTGELFF | TGTGCCAGCTCACCAGAGGCTACCGGGACAAACACCGGGGAGCTGTTTTTT
13 | NA | TRBJ1-4 | TRBD1 | TRBV6-1 | CATQGALDEKLFF | TGTGCCACCCAGGGGGCGCTGGATGAAAAACTGTTTTTT
13 | few | TRBJ2-5 | NA | TRBV9 | CASSVDGEETQYF | TGTGCCAGCAGCGTAGACGGGGAAGAGACCCAGTACTTC
15 | few | TRBJ2-5 | NA | TRBV6-5 | CASSYSASYQETQYF | TGTGCCAGCAGTTACTCCGCGAGCTACCAAGAGACCCAGTACTTC
18 | few | TRBJ2-6 | TRBD2 | TRBV4-2 | CASSPGLAGGPGANVLTF | TGTGCCAGCAGCCCCGGACTAGCGGGGGGCCCTGGGGCCAACGTCCTGACTTTC
17 | NA | TRBJ1-5 | NA | TRBV19 | CASSIDSGSDSNQPQHF | TGTGCCAGTAGTATTGATAGCGGCAGCGATAGCAATCAGCCCCAGCATTTT
15 | few | TRBJ1-2 | TRBD1 | TRBV20-1 | CSARDWQGDRYGYTF | TGCAGTGCTAGAGATTGGCAGGGGGATCGGTATGGCTACACCTTC
14 | NA | TRBJ2-1 | NA | TRBV20-1 | CSASRYHGNNEQFF | TGCAGTGCTTCACGATATCACGGAAACAATGAGCAGTTCTTC
15 | few | TRBJ1-1 | NA | TRBV2 | CASSELDSLFTEAFF | TGTGCCAGCAGTGAGTTGGACAGCCTATTCACTGAAGCTTTCTTT
17 | many | TRBJ2-2 | TRBD2 | TRBV20-1 | CSARSGLAGARTGELFF | TGCAGTGCGCGCTCCGGACTAGCGGGAGCGAGGACCGGGGAGCTGTTTTTT
15 | many | TRBJ2-5 | NA | TRBV15 | CATSRRRTVQETQYF | TGTGCCACCAGCAGACGGCGGACAGTCCAAGAGACCCAGTACTTC
13 | NA | TRBJ2-2 | NA | TRBV10-3 | CAIRSANTGELFF | TGTGCCATCAGAAGTGCGAACACCGGGGAGCTGTTTTTT
14 | NA | TRBJ2-7 | TRBD2 | TRBV6-1 | CAGKPGLAAYEQYF | TGTGCCGGCAAACCGGGACTAGCGGCGTACGAGCAGTACTTC
20 | once | TRBJ2-1 | TRBD2 | TRBV6-2/TRBV6-3 | CASSYSVGTSGRANYNEQFF | TGTGCCAGCAGTTACTCGGTCGGGACTAGCGGGAGGGCCAATTACAATGAGCAGTTCTTC
15 | many | TRBJ2-5 | NA | TRBV29-1 | CSVVPYTGRQETQYF | TGCAGCGTTGTACCCTATACAGGGAGGCAAGAGACCCAGTACTTC
17 | few | TRBJ2-1 | TRBD2 | TRBV5-1 | CASSARGGLAGDYEQFF | TGCGCCAGCAGCGCCCGGGGGGGACTAGCGGGAGATTATGAGCAGTTCTTC
14 | NA | TRBJ1-2 | NA | TRBV12-3/TRBV12-4 | CASRRDSTSYGYTF | TGTGCCAGCAGGAGAGACTCCACCTCCTATGGCTACACCTTC
14 | many | TRBJ2-1 | NA | TRBV20-1 | CSAFGPRGLNEQFF | TGCAGTGCTTTTGGTCCCAGGGGTCTCAATGAGCAGTTCTTC
16 | NA | TRBJ1-2 | NA | TRBV29-1 | CSVYSGTQPTNYGYTF | TGCAGCGTTTATAGCGGGACACAACCTACTAACTATGGCTACACCTTC
16 | NA | TRBJ2-2 | NA | TRBV5-5 | CASSWGRGPNTGELFF | TGTGCCAGCAGCTGGGGCCGGGGTCCGAACACCGGGGAGCTGTTTTTT
14 | many | TRBJ2-5 | NA | TRBV7-2 | CASSPTSGRETQYF | TGTGCCAGCAGTCCCACTAGTGGGCGGGAGACCCAGTACTTC
17 | NA | TRBJ2-1 | NA | TRBV7-9 | CASSRDWGEGTYNEQFF | TGTGCCAGCAGCCGGGACTGGGGTGAGGGAACCTACAATGAGCAGTTCTTC
14 | NA | TRBJ2-3 | NA | TRBV5-1 | CASTLNRDTDTQYF | TGCGCCAGCACCCTGAACCGGGACACAGATACGCAGTATTTT
13 | NA | TRBJ1-2 | NA | TRBV18 | CASSPLVSYGYTF | TGTGCCAGCTCACCACTGGTTAGCTATGGCTACACCTTC
14 | many | TRBJ2-7 | NA | TRBV7-2 | CASSLAPVGKVPYF | TGTGCCAGCAGCCTTGCCCCGGTTGGGAAAGTACCATACTTC
12 | NA | TRBJ2-1 | NA | TRBV4-1 | CASRGGSSEQFF | TGCGCCAGCAGAGGGGGGAGCAGTGAGCAGTTCTTC
14 | few | TRBJ2-1 | NA | TRBV7-9 | CASSSTGASNEQFF | TGTGCCAGCAGCTCCACCGGGGCTTCCAATGAGCAGTTCTTC
13 | NA | TRBJ2-3 | NA | TRBV20-1 | CSAPGLEKATQYF | TGCAGTGCTCCGGGACTCGAGAAGGCTACGCAGTATTTT
16 | many | TRBJ2-6 | NA | TRBV12-3/TRBV12-4 | CASSRRTISGANVLTF | TGTGCCAGCAGTCGGCGGACAATCTCTGGGGCCAACGTCCTGACTTTC
16 | few | TRBJ1-5 | TRBD1 | TRBV6-2/TRBV6-3 | CASSWGQADSNQPQHF | TGTGCCAGCAGTTGGGGACAGGCCGATAGCAATCAGCCCCAGCATTTT
13 | few | TRBJ2-7 | TRBD2 | TRBV7-2 | CASSFGTSDEQYF | TGTGCCAGCAGCTTCGGGACTAGCGACGAGCAGTACTTC
17 | NA | TRBJ2-3 | TRBD2 | TRBV5-1 | CASSRGSGRAGTDTQYF | TGCGCCAGCAGCCGTGGTAGCGGGAGGGCCGGCACAGATACGCAGTATTTT
15 | NA | TRBJ2-1 | NA | TRBV20-1 | CSARGIGTKNNEQFF | TGCAGTGCTAGAGGGATCGGGACAAAAAACAATGAGCAGTTCTTC
10 | many | TRBJ2-1 | TRBD1 | TRBV20-1 | CSARDREQFF | TGCAGTGCTAGGGACAGGGAGCAGTTCTTC
13 | many | TRBJ2-1 | TRBD1 | TRBV7-2 | CASSFRTGDEQFF | TGTGCCAGCAGCTTCCGAACAGGGGATGAGCAGTTCTTC
15 | few | TRBJ2-5 | TRBD1 | TRBV2 | CASSDRTGVQETQYF | TGTGCCAGCAGTGATCGAACAGGGGTGCAAGAGACCCAGTACTTC
15 | NA | TRBJ2-5 | NA | TRBV7-8 | CASSLRGFYQETQYF | TGTGCCAGCAGCTTACGTGGGTTCTACCAAGAGACCCAGTACTTC
13 | few | TRBJ2-5 | NA | TRBV20-1 | CSPRGRGQETQYF | TGCAGTCCCCGGGGCAGAGGCCAAGAGACCCAGTACTTC
15 | NA | TRBJ1-3 | NA | TRBV7-8 | CASSPLTDSGNTIYF | TGTGCCAGCAGCCCCTTGACGGACTCTGGAAACACCATATATTTT
16 | few | TRBJ2-3 | TRBD2 | TRBV12-3/TRBV12-4 | CASSFHLGGVADTQYF | TGTGCCAGCAGTTTTCATCTCGGGGGGGTGGCAGATACGCAGTATTTT
16 | few | TRBJ2-1 | TRBD2 | TRBV5-1 | CASSQGTSGAYNEQFF | TGCGCCAGCAGCCAGGGGACTAGCGGGGCCTACAATGAGCAGTTCTTC
13 | few | TRBJ2-7 | NA | TRBV7-2 | CASSPDRPYEQYF | TGTGCCAGCAGCCCAGACAGGCCCTACGAGCAGTACTTC
13 | few | TRBJ2-1 | NA | TRBV7-9 | CASSGGAHNEQFF | TGTGCCAGCAGCGGGGGGGCCCACAATGAGCAGTTCTTC
13 | many | TRBJ2-7 | TRBD1 | TRBV6-2/TRBV6-3 | CASSYRDSYEQYF | TGTGCCAGCAGTTACCGGGACAGCTACGAGCAGTACTTC
11 | few | TRBJ2-4 | NA | TRBV20-1 | CSARVGGIQYF | TGCAGTGCTAGAGTCGGTGGCATTCAGTACTTC
14 | NA | TRBJ2-3 | TRBD2 | TRBV5-1 | CASSLDIAGDTQYF | TGCGCCAGCAGCTTGGATATAGCGGGAGATACGCAGTATTTT